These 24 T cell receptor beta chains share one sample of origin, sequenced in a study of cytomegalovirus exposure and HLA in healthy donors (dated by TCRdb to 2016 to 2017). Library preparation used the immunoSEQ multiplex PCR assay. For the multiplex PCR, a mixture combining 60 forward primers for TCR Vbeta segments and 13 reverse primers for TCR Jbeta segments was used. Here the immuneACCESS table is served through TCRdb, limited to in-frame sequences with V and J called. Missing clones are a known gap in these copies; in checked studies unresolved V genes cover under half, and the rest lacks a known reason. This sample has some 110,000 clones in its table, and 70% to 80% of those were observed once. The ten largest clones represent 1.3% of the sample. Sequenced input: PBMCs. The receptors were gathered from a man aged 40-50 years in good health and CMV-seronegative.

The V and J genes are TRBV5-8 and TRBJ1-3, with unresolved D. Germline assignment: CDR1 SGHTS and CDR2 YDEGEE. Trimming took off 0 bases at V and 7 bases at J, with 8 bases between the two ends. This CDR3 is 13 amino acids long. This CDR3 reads CASSLDARNTIYF. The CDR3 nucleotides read TGTGCCAGCAGCTTGGATGCCAGGAACACCATATATTTT.

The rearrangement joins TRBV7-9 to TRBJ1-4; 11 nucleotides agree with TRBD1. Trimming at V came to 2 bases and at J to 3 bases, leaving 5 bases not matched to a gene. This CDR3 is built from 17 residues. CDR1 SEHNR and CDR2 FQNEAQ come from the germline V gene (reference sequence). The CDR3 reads CASSLWTGGRSNEKLFF. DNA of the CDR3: TGTGCCAGCAGCTTATGGACAGGGGGCAGGTCTAATGAAAAACTGTTTTTT.

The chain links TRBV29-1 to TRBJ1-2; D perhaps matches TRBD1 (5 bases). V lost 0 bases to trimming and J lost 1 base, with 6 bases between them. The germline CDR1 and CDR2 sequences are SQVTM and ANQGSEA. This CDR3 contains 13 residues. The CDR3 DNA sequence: TGCAGCGTTGAAGAAGACAGTAACTATGGCTACACCTTC. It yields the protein CSVEEDSNYGYTF.

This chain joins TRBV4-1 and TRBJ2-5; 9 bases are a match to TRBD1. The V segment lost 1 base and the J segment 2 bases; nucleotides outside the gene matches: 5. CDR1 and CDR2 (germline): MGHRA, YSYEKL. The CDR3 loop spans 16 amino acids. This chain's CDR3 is CASSQGLGQGQETQYF. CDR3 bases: TGCGCCAGCAGCCAAGGATTGGGACAGGGACAAGAGACCCAGTACTTC.

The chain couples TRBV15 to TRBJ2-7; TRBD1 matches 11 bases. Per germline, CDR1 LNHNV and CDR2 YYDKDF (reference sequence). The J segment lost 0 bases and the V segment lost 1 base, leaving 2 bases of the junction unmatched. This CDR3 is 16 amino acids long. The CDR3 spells CATSRAGTGGSYEQYF. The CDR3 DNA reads TGTGCCACCAGCAGAGCAGGGACAGGGGGCTCCTACGAGCAGTACTTC.

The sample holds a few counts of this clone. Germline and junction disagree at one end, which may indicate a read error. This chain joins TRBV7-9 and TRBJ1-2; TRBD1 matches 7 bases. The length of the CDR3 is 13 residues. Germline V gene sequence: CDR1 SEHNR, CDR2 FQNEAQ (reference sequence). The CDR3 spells CASSSLQKGGGRF. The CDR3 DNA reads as TGTGCCAGCAGCTCTCTACAGAAAGGGGGCGGTAGGTTC.

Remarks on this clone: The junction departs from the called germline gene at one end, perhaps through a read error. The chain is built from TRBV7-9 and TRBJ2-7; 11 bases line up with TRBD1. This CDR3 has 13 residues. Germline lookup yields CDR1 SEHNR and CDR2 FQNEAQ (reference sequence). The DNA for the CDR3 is TGTTCCAGCGATGGGACAGGGGGCTACGAGCAGTACTTC. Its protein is CSSDGTGGYEQYF.

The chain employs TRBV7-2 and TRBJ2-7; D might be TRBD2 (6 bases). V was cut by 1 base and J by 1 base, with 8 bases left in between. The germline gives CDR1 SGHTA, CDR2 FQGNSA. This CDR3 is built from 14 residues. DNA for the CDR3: TGTGCCAGCAGCTTAGATGGGGGGTCCTACGAGCAGTACTTC. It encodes CASSLDGGSYEQYF.

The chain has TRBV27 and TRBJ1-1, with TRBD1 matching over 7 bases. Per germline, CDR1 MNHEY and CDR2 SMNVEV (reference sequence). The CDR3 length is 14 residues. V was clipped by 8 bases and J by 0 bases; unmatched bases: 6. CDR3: CASARDRLNTEAFF. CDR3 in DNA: TGTGCCAGCGCCCGGGACAGATTGAACACTGAAGCTTTCTTT.

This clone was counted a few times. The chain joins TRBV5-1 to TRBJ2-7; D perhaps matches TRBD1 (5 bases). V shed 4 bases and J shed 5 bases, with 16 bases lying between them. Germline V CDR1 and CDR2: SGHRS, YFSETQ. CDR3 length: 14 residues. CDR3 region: CASSHTAARDEQYF. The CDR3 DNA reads TGCGCCAGCAGCCATACAGCTGCCAGGGACGAGCAGTACTTC.

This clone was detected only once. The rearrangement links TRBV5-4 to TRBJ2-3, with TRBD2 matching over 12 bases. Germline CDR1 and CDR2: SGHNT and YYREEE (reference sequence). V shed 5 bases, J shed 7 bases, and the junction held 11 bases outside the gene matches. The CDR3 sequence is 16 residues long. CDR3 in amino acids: CASRPGSLAGGNTQYF. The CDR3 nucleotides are TGTGCCAGCAGGCCGGGTTCACTAGCGGGAGGCAATACGCAGTATTTT.

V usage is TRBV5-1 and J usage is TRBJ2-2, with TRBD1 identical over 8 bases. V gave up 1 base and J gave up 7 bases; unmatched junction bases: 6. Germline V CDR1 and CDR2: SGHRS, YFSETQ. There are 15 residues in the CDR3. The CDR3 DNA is TGCGCCAGCAGCTTGTCCAGGGGGCTGAACGGGGAGCTGTTTTTT. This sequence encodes CASSLSRGLNGELFF.

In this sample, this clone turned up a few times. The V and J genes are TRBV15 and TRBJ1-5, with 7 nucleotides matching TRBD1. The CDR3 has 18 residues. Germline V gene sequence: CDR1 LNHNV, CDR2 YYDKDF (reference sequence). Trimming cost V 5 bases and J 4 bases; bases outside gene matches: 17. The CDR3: CATSRTHQTGTANQPQHF. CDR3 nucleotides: TGTGCCACCAGCCGAACACACCAGACAGGGACTGCTAATCAGCCCCAGCATTTT.

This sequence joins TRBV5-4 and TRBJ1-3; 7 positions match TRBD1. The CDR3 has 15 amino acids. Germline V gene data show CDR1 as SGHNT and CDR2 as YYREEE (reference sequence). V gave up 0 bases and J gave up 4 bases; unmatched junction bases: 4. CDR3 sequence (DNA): TGTGCCAGCAGCTTGGGAAGGGGGCGAGGAAACACCATATATTTT. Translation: CASSLGRGRGNTIYF.

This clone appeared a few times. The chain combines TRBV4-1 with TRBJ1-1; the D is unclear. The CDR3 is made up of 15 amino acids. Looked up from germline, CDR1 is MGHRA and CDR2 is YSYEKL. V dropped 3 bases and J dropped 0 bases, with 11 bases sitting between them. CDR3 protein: CASSHSVRMNTEAFF. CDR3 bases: TGCGCCAGCAGCCACTCGGTGAGGATGAACACTGAAGCTTTCTTT.

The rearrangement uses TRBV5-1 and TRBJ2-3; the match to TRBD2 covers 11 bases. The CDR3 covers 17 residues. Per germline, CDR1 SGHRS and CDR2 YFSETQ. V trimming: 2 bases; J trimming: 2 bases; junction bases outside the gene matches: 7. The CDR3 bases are TGCGCCAGCAGCTTAGCCCCGGGACTAGCGGACACAGATACGCAGTATTTT. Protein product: CASSLAPGLADTDTQYF.

This CDR3 is CASSESPVREQYF. The CDR3 nucleotides read TGCGCCAGCAGTGAGTCGCCCGTGCGGGAGCAGTACTTC. The chain joins TRBV10-1 to TRBJ2-7; D is uncertain. V lost 0 bases and J lost 7, with 10 bases in between. CDR1 and CDR2 from the germline V gene are WNHNN and SYGVQD (reference sequence). This CDR3 has 13 amino acids.

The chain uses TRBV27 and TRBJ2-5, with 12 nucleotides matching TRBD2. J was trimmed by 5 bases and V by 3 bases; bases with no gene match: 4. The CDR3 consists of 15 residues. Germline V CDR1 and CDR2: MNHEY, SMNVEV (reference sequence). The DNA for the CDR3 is TGTGCCAGCAGTTTGGCTAGCGGGAGGGCGGAGACCCAGTACTTC. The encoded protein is CASSLASGRAETQYF.

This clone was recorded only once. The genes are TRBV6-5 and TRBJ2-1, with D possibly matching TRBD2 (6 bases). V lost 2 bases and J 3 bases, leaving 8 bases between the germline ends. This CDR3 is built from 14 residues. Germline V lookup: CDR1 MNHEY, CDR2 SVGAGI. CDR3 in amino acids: CASSYREYYNEQFF. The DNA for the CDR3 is TGTGCCAGCAGTTACCGGGAGTACTACAATGAGCAGTTCTTC.

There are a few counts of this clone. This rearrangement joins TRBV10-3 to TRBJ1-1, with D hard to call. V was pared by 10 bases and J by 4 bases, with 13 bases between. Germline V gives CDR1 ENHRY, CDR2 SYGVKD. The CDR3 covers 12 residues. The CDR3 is CATGPEGTEAFF. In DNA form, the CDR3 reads TGTGCCACCGGACCCGAGGGCACTGAAGCTTTCTTT.

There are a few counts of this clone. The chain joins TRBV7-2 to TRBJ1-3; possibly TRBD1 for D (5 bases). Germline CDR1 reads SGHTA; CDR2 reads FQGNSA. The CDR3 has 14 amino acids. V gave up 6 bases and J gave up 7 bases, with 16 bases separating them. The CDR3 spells CASSHGGGRNTIYF. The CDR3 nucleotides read TGTGCCAGCAGTCACGGGGGAGGAAGGAACACCATATATTTT.

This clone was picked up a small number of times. The CDR3 loop is CASSLGDLPNSPLHF. The CDR3 nucleotides are TGCGCCAGCAGCCTGGGCGACTTGCCGAATTCACCCCTCCACTTT. The V gene is TRBV5-1, the J gene TRBJ1-6; D is undetermined. With 4 bases removed from V and 7 bases from J, the gap between germline ends came to 15 bases. Germline V gene data show CDR1 as SGHRS and CDR2 as YFSETQ. CDR3 size: 15 residues.

The CDR3: CASSLQGRDSPLHF. The CDR3 nucleotides are TGTGCCAGCAGTTTACAGGGGCGAGACTCACCCCTCCACTTT. This rearrangement joins TRBV27 to TRBJ1-6, with D tentatively TRBD1 (6 bases). The CDR3 sequence is 14 residues long. The V gene's germline CDR1 is MNHEY and CDR2 SMNVEV (reference sequence). Trimming shortened V by 2 bases and J by 10 bases, and 12 bases separated the two germline ends.

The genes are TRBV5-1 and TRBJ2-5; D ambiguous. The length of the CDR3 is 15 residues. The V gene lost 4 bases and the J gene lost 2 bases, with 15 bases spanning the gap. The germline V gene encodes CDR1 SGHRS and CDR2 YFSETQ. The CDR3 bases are TGCGCCAGCAGCAATACCAAACTCCCTCAAGAGACCCAGTACTTC. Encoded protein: CASSNTKLPQETQYF. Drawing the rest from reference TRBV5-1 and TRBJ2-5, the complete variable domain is KAGVTQTPRYLIKTRGQQVTLSCSPISGHRSVSWYQQTPGQGLQFLFEYFSETQRNKGNFPGRFSGRQFSNSRSEMNVSTLELGDSALYLCASSNTKLPQETQYFGPGTRLLVL.